A selection of T cell receptor beta chains follows, all from one sample in a study of T-cell reconstitution after alpha-beta-depleted transplantation in children. TCRdb ran MiXCR on the PCR reads and lists one entry per CDR3 protein. The sample records over 100,000 distinct CDR3 sequences, 10% being singletons. Sequenced material: PBMCs, taken before TCRalphabeta/CD19-depleted stem cell transplant. These receptors were taken from a boy younger than 10 with acute lymphoblastic leukemia, due to receive a stem cell transplant. Both conserved end residues are part of each CDR3. The D gene is left open where the match is weak. Clone size is stated in some rows and not others, as once, few, many or a class when expanded.

v_call	d_call	j_call	clone_size	cdr3_nt	cdr3_aa
TRBV2	TRBD2	TRBJ2-1	.	TGTGCCAGCAGGGAGCGGGAGAGGACCTACAATGAGCAGTTCTTC	CASRERERTYNEQFF
TRBV29-1	.	TRBJ1-5	.	TGCAGCGTTGAAATTGAGGGAGAGAGCAATCAGCCCCAGCATTTT	CSVEIEGESNQPQHF
TRBV20-1	.	TRBJ2-7	few	TGCAGTGCTAGACCCCCCACCTACGAGCAGTACTTC	CSARPPTYEQYF
TRBV7-8	.	TRBJ1-2	few	TGTGCCAGCAGCTTAGAGACAGGCAAATATGGCTACACCTTC	CASSLETGKYGYTF
TRBV24-1	TRBD1	TRBJ2-2	few	TGTGCCACCAGTGATTTGCATGGGACAGAGAACACCGGGGAGCTGTTTTTT	CATSDLHGTENTGELFF
TRBV7-7	TRBD2	TRBJ2-2	few	TGTGCTAGCAGCTTAGACGGGACTACCAACACCGGGGAGCTGTTTTTT	CASSLDGTTNTGELFF
TRBV7-2	TRBD2	TRBJ2-5	.	TGTGCCAGCAGCTTGGGCGGGAGAGGGGAGACCCAGTACTTC	CASSLGGRGETQYF
TRBV5-1	.	TRBJ2-3	few	TGCGCCAGCAGCTTGGCCGAGACTCGGGATACGGATACGCAGTATTTT	CASSLAETRDTDTQYF
TRBV24-1	.	TRBJ2-3	few	TGTGCCACCAGTGACGAGCCCCACACAGATACGCAGTATTTT	CATSDEPHTDTQYF
TRBV12-3/TRBV12-4	.	TRBJ2-5	.	TGTGCCAGCAGTCAGGAAGAGACCCAGTACTTC	CASSQEETQYF
TRBV28	.	TRBJ2-6	.	TGTGCCAGCATTCCCCGCTCTGGGGCCAACGTCCTGACTTTC	CASIPRSGANVLTF
TRBV18	.	TRBJ2-3	few	TGTGCCAGCTCAACCTACGGGGAGAGCACAGATACGCAGTATTTT	CASSTYGESTDTQYF